These 18 T cell receptor beta chains originate from one sample sequenced in a study of T cell responses to AZD1222 COVID-19 vaccine. Sequencing used immunoSEQ multiplex PCR; TCRdb keeps in-frame clones, though not all of them. The sample lists about 92,000 clones; roughly 93% were seen once. The source was peripheral blood, collected on day 0 of AZD1222 vaccination. These receptors all come from an adult in good health.

The chain couples TRBV6-4 to TRBJ2-1, with 11 bases fitting TRBD2. The CDR3 spans 15 residues. J was trimmed by 7 bases and V by 5 bases; bases with no gene match: 7. From germline, CDR1 is MRHNA and CDR2 SNTAGT. The CDR3 bases are TGTGCCAGCAGTCCCATAGCGGGGGGGCCTAATGAGCAGTTCTTC. It is translated as CASSPIAGGPNEQFF.

The V gene is TRBV5-8, the J gene TRBJ2-1; 7 bases align to TRBD1. The CDR3 loop spans 14 amino acids. Germline loops: CDR1 SGHTS, CDR2 YDEGEE. V lost 7 bases to trimming and J lost 6 bases; unmatched junction nucleotides: 10. The CDR3 nucleotides read TGTGCCAGCGAGGGGGCGCAGTTCGTCAATGAGCAGTTCTTC. It yields the protein CASEGAQFVNEQFF.

This clone was observed once. J is TRBJ1-6 and V is TRBV18; 9 bases agree with TRBD1. V gave up 2 bases and J gave up 6 bases; unmatched junction bases: 11. CDR3 length equals 18 residues. Germline V gives CDR1 KGHSH, CDR2 LQKENI. CDR3 bases: TGTGCCAGCTCACCAGGTTTCGGGACAGGGAATCTTAATTCACCCCTCCACTTT. Amino acid sequence: CASSPGFGTGNLNSPLHF.

The chain has TRBV28 and TRBJ1-5, with D possibly being TRBD1 (5 bases). This CDR3 is 14 amino acids long. Trimming removed 6 bases from V and 3 bases from J, with 12 bases in between. Germline CDR1 and CDR2: MDHEN and SYDVKM. This CDR3 reads CASRGGLTNQPQHF. CDR3 nucleotide sequence: TGTGCCAGCAGGGGGGGACTGACCAATCAGCCCCAGCATTTT.

The CDR3 sequence: CASGYPGQSGEAFF. The CDR3 DNA is TGTGCCAGCGGGTATCCGGGACAGTCGGGAGAAGCTTTCTTT. This rearrangement joins TRBV6-5 to TRBJ1-1; 7 bases are shared with TRBD1. The CDR3 loop spans 14 amino acids. V was clipped by 8 bases and J by 8 bases; unmatched bases: 14. The V gene's germline CDR1 is MNHEY and CDR2 SVGAGI.

This clone has just a few counts. CDR3 in amino acids: CASSLNRQVGEAFF. The CDR3 bases are TGTGCCAGTAGTTTAAACCGTCAGGTTGGTGAAGCTTTCTTT. V is TRBV19 and J is TRBJ1-1; D gene ambiguous. This CDR3 has 14 amino acids. Germline loops: CDR1 LNHDA, CDR2 SQIVND (reference sequence). V was clipped by 5 bases and J by 7 bases, with 17 bases between them.

This chain connects TRBV5-1 to TRBJ1-6; 7 bases line up with TRBD1. Trimming took 3 bases from V and 2 from J; bases not matched to a gene: 2. Germline V gene lookup returns CDR1 SGHRS and CDR2 YFSETQ. The length of the CDR3 is 15 residues. CDR3 nucleotides: TGCGCCAGCAGCTACAGGGGCCCCTATAATTCACCCCTCCACTTT. The encoded protein is CASSYRGPYNSPLHF.

The chain links TRBV10-3 to TRBJ2-7; D call uncertain. The CDR3 totals 12 residues. CDR1 is ENHRY, CDR2 SYGVKD, per germline. V lost 6 bases and J 2 bases, leaving 8 bases between the germline ends. As DNA, the CDR3 is TGTGCCATCAGAGACACAACCTACGAGCAGTACTTC. It codes for CAIRDTTYEQYF.

The V and J genes are TRBV7-2 and TRBJ2-2; 7 nucleotides line up with TRBD2. Germline V CDR1 and CDR2: SGHTA, FQGNSA. With 5 bases clipped from V and 5 bases from J, the junction kept 8 bases outside the gene matches. This CDR3 is built from 15 residues. The CDR3 is CASSPEGGRTGELFF. Written as DNA, the CDR3 is TGTGCCAGCAGCCCGGAGGGCGGGAGAACCGGGGAGCTGTTTTTT.

This chain connects TRBV6-6 to TRBJ1-3, with 9 positions matching TRBD1. CDR3 length equals 15 residues. The J segment lost 1 base and the V segment lost 6 bases, leaving 4 bases of the junction unmatched. The germline V gene has CDR1 MNHNY and CDR2 SVGAGI (reference sequence). The CDR3 region has the DNA TGTGCCAGCAGCACAGGGGGCGCATCTGGAAACACCATATATTTT. Translation gives CASSTGGASGNTIYF.

This clone was recorded only once. CDR3 sequence reads: CASSDEGLTNEKLFF. The CDR3 DNA is TGTGCCAGCAGTGACGAAGGGTTGACTAATGAAAAACTGTTTTTT. This chain uses TRBV2 with TRBJ1-4, with D unclear. V was clipped by 3 bases and J by 2 bases, with 10 bases between them. CDR1 and CDR2 from the germline V gene are SNHLY and FYNNEI. The length of the CDR3 is 15 residues.

The chain carries TRBV18 and TRBJ2-3; perhaps D is TRBD1 or TRBD2 (5 bases each). The germline V gene has CDR1 KGHSH and CDR2 LQKENI. Trimming shortened V by 8 bases and J by 3 bases, and 12 bases separated the two germline ends. The CDR3 is 13 amino acids. The DNA for the CDR3 is TGTGCCAGCCCACGGGACGGTACAGATACGCAGTATTTT. Amino acids: CASPRDGTDTQYF.

The CDR3 loop is CASSLALGNSDTIYF. CDR3 in DNA: TGTGCCAGCAGCTTGGCCCTTGGAAACTCAGACACCATATATTTT. This chain links TRBV7-2 with TRBJ1-3; D is undetermined. The V gene's germline CDR1 is SGHTA and CDR2 FQGNSA. The CDR3 spans 15 residues. Trimming left V 3 bases short and J 8 bases short, with 17 bases between.

The V call is TRBV7-2, the J call TRBJ1-5; D gene uncertain. The CDR3 loop spans 16 amino acids. The germline V gene has CDR1 SGHTA and CDR2 FQGNSA. Trimming stripped 1 base from V and 1 base from J, with 11 bases between. The CDR3 DNA reads TGTGCCAGCAGCTTAGTTTCCGGAAAAAGCAATCAGCCCCAGCATTTT. The encoded protein is CASSLVSGKSNQPQHF.

This chain joins TRBV7-2 and TRBJ2-5; 9 bases fit TRBD1. The CDR3 runs 15 residues. V lost 10 bases and J lost 5; bases outside the gene matches: 14. Germline CDR1 reads SGHTA; CDR2 reads FQGNSA. The CDR3 is CAIPRIRGTGETQYF. The CDR3 DNA reads TGTGCCATTCCCCGGATCAGGGGGACAGGGGAGACCCAGTACTTC.

The genes are TRBV5-1 and TRBJ1-1; D is ambiguous. The CDR3 is 13 amino acids. Trimming cost V 2 bases and J 6 bases, with 11 bases left between them. The germline V gene encodes CDR1 SGHRS and CDR2 YFSETQ. CDR3 coding DNA: TGCGCCAGCAGCTTATGGGAGGAGGCTGAAGCTTTCTTT. It specifies CASSLWEEAEAFF.

This sequence joins TRBV11-2 and TRBJ1-2; possible D gene TRBD1, 5 bases. CDR3 size: 14 residues. CDR1 and CDR2 from the germline V gene are SGHAT and FQNNGV. Trimming took 1 base from V and 7 from J, leaving 13 bases between them. The CDR3 DNA is TGTGCCAGCAGCTTAGGAGAGTCGAGGGGTGGCTACACCTTC. Residues: CASSLGESRGGYTF.

This chain uses TRBV30 with TRBJ1-5; D unclear. The germline V and J ends were trimmed by 0 bases and 0 bases, with 21 bases remaining between them. CDR1 is GTSNPN, CDR2 SVGIG, per germline (reference sequence). The CDR3 consists of 19 residues. As DNA, the CDR3 is TGTGCCTGGAGTGTACGAACAGCGTACGATTACGATAGCAATCAGCCCCAGCATTTT. Translating gives CAWSVRTAYDYDSNQPQHF.